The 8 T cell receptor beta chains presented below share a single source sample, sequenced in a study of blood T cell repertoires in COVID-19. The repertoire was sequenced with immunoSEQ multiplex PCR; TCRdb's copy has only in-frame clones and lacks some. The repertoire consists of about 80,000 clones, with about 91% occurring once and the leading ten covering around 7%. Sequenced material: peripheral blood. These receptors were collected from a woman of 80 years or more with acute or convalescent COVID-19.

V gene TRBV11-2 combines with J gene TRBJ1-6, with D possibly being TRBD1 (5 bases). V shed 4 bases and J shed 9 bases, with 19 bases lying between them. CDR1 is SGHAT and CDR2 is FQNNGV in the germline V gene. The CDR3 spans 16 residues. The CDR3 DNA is TGTGCCAGCAGCTCCGCTTTGGGGCGATTGGGTTCACCCCTCCACTTT. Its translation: CASSSALGRLGSPLHF.

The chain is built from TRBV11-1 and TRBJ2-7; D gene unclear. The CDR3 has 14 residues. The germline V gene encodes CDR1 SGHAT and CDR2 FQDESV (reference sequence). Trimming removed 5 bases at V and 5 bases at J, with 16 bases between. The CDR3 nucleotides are TGTGCCAGCAGCCTTTTCCACCTCCAGGACGAGCAGTACTTC. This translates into CASSLFHLQDEQYF.

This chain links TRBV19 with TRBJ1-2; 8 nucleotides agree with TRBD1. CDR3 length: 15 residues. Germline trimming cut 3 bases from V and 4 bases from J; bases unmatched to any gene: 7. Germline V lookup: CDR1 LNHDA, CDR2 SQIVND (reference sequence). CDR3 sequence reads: CASSIPQGAGYGYTF. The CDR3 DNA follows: TGTGCCAGTAGTATTCCCCAGGGGGCAGGCTATGGCTACACCTTC.

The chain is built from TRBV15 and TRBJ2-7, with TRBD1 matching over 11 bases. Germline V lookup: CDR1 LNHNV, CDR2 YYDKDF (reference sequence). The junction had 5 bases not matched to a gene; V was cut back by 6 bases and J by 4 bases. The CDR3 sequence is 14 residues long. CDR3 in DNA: TGTGCCACCAGAAAAGGGACAGGGGGATACGAGCAGTACTTC. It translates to CATRKGTGGYEQYF. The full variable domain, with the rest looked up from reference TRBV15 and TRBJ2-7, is DAMVIQNPRYQVTQFGKPVTLSCSQTLNHNVMYWYQQKSSQAPKLLFHYYDKDFNNEADTPDNFQSRRPNTSFCFLDIRSPGLGDTAMYLCATRKGTGGYEQYFGPGTRLTVT.

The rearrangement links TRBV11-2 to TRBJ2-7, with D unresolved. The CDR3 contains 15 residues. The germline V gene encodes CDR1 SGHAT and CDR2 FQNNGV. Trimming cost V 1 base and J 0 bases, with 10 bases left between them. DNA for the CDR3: TGTGCCAGCAGCTTAGTACTACGAATCTCCTACGAGCAGTACTTC. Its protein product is CASSLVLRISYEQYF.

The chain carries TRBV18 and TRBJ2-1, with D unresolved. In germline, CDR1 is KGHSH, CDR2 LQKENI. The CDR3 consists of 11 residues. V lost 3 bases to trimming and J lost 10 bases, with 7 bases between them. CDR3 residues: CASSPAFEQFF. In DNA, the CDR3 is TGTGCCAGCTCACCGGCCTTCGAGCAGTTCTTC.

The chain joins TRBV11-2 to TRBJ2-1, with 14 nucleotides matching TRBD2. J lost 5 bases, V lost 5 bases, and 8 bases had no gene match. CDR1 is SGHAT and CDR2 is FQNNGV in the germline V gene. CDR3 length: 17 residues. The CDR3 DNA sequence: TGTGCCAGCAGCATGCTTCCGGGACTAGCGGGAGACAATGAGCAGTTCTTC. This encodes CASSMLPGLAGDNEQFF.

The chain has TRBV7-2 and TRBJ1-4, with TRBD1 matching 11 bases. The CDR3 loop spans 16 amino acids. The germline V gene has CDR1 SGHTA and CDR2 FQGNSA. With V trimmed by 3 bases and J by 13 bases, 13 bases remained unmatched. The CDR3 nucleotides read TGTGCCAGCAGCTTCGGTGGACAGGGGGCGGGCCGGGGACTGTTTTTT. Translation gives CASSFGGQGAGRGLFF. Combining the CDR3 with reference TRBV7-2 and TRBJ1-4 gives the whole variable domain GAGVSQSPSNKVTEKGKDVELRCDPISGHTALYWYRQSLGQGLEFLIYFQGNSAPDKSGLPSDRFSAERTGGSVSTLTIQRTQQEDSAVYLCASSFGGQGAGRGLFFGSGTQLSVL.